Below are 5 T cell receptor beta chains sequenced from a single sample in a study of T cell changes during pregnancy in multiple sclerosis. Profiled with immunoSEQ multiplex PCR; TCRdb holds only in-frame clones, not every one. In the table there are approximately 30,000 clones, about 93% of which are singletons. Specimen: CD4+ T cells from peripheral blood mononuclear cells, collected after pregnancy. Source of these receptors: a female donor with multiple sclerosis, enrolled in a pregnancy study.

The V call is TRBV19, the J call TRBJ1-1; possibly TRBD1 for D (5 bases). V lost 3 bases and J lost 5, with 13 bases in between. The CDR3 extends over 14 amino acids. Per germline, CDR1 LNHDA and CDR2 SQIVND (reference sequence). The CDR3 region is CASSMGGESTEAFF. The CDR3 DNA follows: TGTGCCAGTAGTATGGGGGGGGAGAGTACTGAAGCTTTCTTT.

The chain uses TRBV6-5 and TRBJ2-2; 7 bases are shared with TRBD1. Germline CDR1 and CDR2: MNHEY and SVGAGI. With 6 bases clipped from V and 1 base from J, the junction kept 5 bases outside the gene matches. The CDR3 runs 15 residues. The CDR3 protein is CASRRRTGNTGELFF. The CDR3 DNA reads TGTGCCAGCAGGCGGAGGACAGGGAACACCGGGGAGCTGTTTTTT.

This rearrangement joins TRBV23-1 to TRBJ1-5; 8 bases agree with TRBD1. TRBV23-1 is given ORF status, its function remaining uncertain. V was clipped by 4 bases and J by 0 bases; unmatched bases: 14. The CDR3 is made up of 19 amino acids. CDR3 bases: TGCGCCAGCAGTCCCCAAAGCGGGGACAGGAAGGATAGCAATCAGCCCCAGCATTTT. This gives the protein CASSPQSGDRKDSNQPQHF.

Worth noting for this clone: The junction departs from the called germline gene at one end, perhaps through a read error. The rearrangement uses TRBV30 and TRBJ1-2; D remains ambiguous. Germline-derived CDR1 and CDR2 are GTSNPN and SVGIG (reference sequence). The CDR3 contains 13 residues. CDR3 DNA sequence: TGTGCCTGGAACCGCCTCCTACAACCGGGAGTCCACTTC. This translates into CAWNRLLQPGVHF.

In DNA form, the CDR3 reads TGCGCCAGCAGCTTAAACAGGGGGGATACGCAGTATTTT. This translates into CASSLNRGDTQYF. The V call is TRBV5-1, the J call TRBJ2-3, with 8 positions matching TRBD1. The trim removed 2 bases at V and 6 bases at J, leaving 2 bases unmatched. The CDR3 is 13 residues long. Germline V gene data show CDR1 as SGHRS and CDR2 as YFSETQ.